This T cell receptor beta chain was captured in a study of circulating CD8 cells and anti-PD-1 response in melanoma. Study details: Response groups: complete/partial responders versus stable/progressive non-responders.

From live CD3+CD8+TCRalphabeta+ cells, four PD-1 and/or TIGIT subsets were sorted. By sample share, this clonotype is medium-sized. The antigen is not known. Each library started from approximately 15 ng of total RNA using the QIAseq Immune Repertoire TCR panel. MiXCR, run by TCRdb on the reads, gives a single entry per CDR3 protein. The table includes 2,000 to 2,500 distinct CDR3 sequences, 7.2% detected once. Study-level points and caveats: Most experiments lacked replicates.

The sample here was CD8+ T cells from PBMCs, taken at baseline or after one month of anti-PD-1 therapy (not recorded which). The sequence derives from a human donor with melanoma.

In nucleotides, the CDR3 is TGTGCCAGCAGCGTAGAAGGCAGGGTACGGGGGGAGCAGTACTTC. It translates to CASSVEGRVRGEQYF. This rearrangement joins TRBV9 to TRBJ2-7; TRBD2 is a possible D gene (6 bases). The CDR3 totals 15 residues. Trimming shortened V by 0 bases and J by 7 bases, and 17 bases separated the two germline ends. CDR1 SGDLS and CDR2 YYNGEE come from the germline V gene.